The present T cell receptor beta chain was sequenced within a study of OX40 agonist ivuxolimab in advanced cancers. Study-level points and caveats: Some nonresponders additionally presented with little normalized T-cell clonal expansion. At 0.1 to 3.0 mg/kg and by week 6, clonal expansion occurred in CD4+ and CD8+ blood T cells.

This CDR3 comprises 13 residues. Trimming took off 4 bases at V and 5 bases at J, with 9 bases between the two ends. From germline, CDR1 is SGHNT and CDR2 YYREEE (reference sequence). TCRdb's table, derived via immunoSEQ multiplex PCR, lists solely in-frame clones and lacks some. The data contain around 9,800 clones, roughly 80% of them singletons. Comment on this clone: Its antigen is not identified.

This receptor was obtained from an adult with an advanced solid tumor such as melanoma, head and neck, liver or kidney cancer. This specimen was CD4+ or CD8+ T cells sorted from blood, taken in a trial of the OX40 agonist ivuxolimab. The chain has TRBV5-4 and TRBJ1-4; the D is unclear. The CDR3 region is CASSEVSNEKLFF. CDR3 DNA sequence: TGTGCCAGCAGCGAGGTTTCGAATGAAAAACTGTTTTTT.